Below are 32 T cell receptor beta chains sequenced from a single sample in a study of regulatory T cells in long-lasting Graves disease. Noted time point: persistent/refractory GD, antithyroid drugs over 5 years with positive TRAb. Scientists built the TCR library using RNA that was extracted from PBMCs. TCR beta libraries were built with iRepertoire HTBI primers and Arm-PCR of CDR3 regions. TCRdb fed the multiplex PCR reads into MiXCR, producing one record per CDR3 protein. The table has 360,000 or so distinct CDR3 sequences, about 23% seen once. The source was peripheral blood mononuclear cells (PBMCs), collected when the disease was refractory, from a patient treated with antithyroid drugs. Source of these receptors: a woman between 40 and 55 years old with Graves disease.

Regarding this clonotype: One end of the junction does not line up with germline, which may come from a read error. The chain uses TRBV2 and TRBJ1-4; D ambiguous. This CDR3 comprises 11 residues. From germline, CDR1 is SNHLY and CDR2 FYNNEI. The CDR3 here is CASREIGPSVF. In DNA form, the CDR3 reads TGTGCCAGCAGAGAAATTGGGCCTTCCGTCTTT.

This clonotype was detected only a few times. V is TRBV20-1 and J is TRBJ1-5; D call uncertain. There are 12 residues in the CDR3. V gave up 6 bases and J gave up 5 bases, with 11 bases separating them. Germline V gene lookup returns CDR1 DFQATT and CDR2 SNEGSKA (reference sequence). Here the CDR3 reads CSALEIDQPQHF. The CDR3 region has the DNA TGCAGTGCGCTGGAGATAGATCAGCCCCAGCATTTT.

The rearrangement links TRBV5-1 to TRBJ2-7; D remains unclear. Germline V CDR1 and CDR2: SGHRS, YFSETQ. V was trimmed by 0 bases and J by 4 bases, leaving 20 bases between them. There are 17 residues in the CDR3. The CDR3 loop reads CASSLAGFGEIPYEQYF. The CDR3 DNA reads as TGCGCCAGCAGCTTGGCCGGCTTTGGGGAAATTCCATACGAGCAGTACTTC.

V and J are TRBV7-3 and TRBJ2-3; 12 bases line up with TRBD2. After removal of 5 bases from V and 9 bases from J, the junction contained 18 bases not matched to a gene. Germline-derived CDR1 and CDR2 are SGHTA and FQGTGA. This CDR3 is built from 18 residues. The CDR3 coding sequence is TGTGCCAGCAGCCCCCACGCAAGTCTAGCGGGAGGGCCAGGGACGCAGTATTTT. Its translation is CASSPHASLAGGPGTQYF.

This clonotype has just a few counts. The chain carries TRBV28 and TRBJ2-7; 8 bases align to TRBD1. The CDR3 length is 14 residues. V was pared by 6 bases and J by 2 bases, with 6 bases of the junction left unmatched. Germline V gives CDR1 MDHEN, CDR2 SYDVKM. The CDR3 DNA reads TGTGCCAGCAGCTTCGACAGGGGTGCCTACGAGCAGTACTTC. Translation: CASSFDRGAYEQYF. The variable domain in full, completed from reference TRBV28 and TRBJ2-7, reads DVKVTQSSRYLVKRTGEKVFLECVQDMDHENMFWYRQDPGLGLRLIYFSYDVKMKEKGDIPEGYSVSREKKERFSLILESASTNQTSMYLCASSFDRGAYEQYFGPGTRLTVT.

In its sample, this clonotype was seen a few times. This chain uses TRBV20-1 with TRBJ2-7; D remains ambiguous. CDR3 size: 13 residues. The germline gives CDR1 DFQATT, CDR2 SNEGSKA (reference sequence). Between the trimmed V and J ends, which lost 6 bases and 0 bases, there was a span of 12 bases. The CDR3 DNA follows: TGCAGTGCCGAAGACGAAAGCTCCTACGAGCAGTACTTC. It is translated as CSAEDESSYEQYF.

This clonotype was found a few times. V is TRBV27 and J is TRBJ1-2, with TRBD1 matching over 10 bases. V shed 2 bases and J 5 bases; nucleotides not matched to a gene: 2. CDR1 and CDR2 (germline): MNHEY, SMNVEV (reference sequence). This CDR3 is 14 amino acids long. CDR3 sequence reads: CASSLRQGAYGYTF. Here the CDR3 DNA reads TGTGCCAGCAGTTTAAGACAGGGGGCATATGGCTACACCTTC.

This clonotype was recorded at least ten times. The gene calls are TRBV2 and TRBJ2-4; D possibly matches TRBD1 or TRBD2 (5 bases each). The CDR3 sequence is 13 residues long. Trimming cost V 8 bases and J 7 bases, with 15 bases left between them. CDR1 and CDR2 from the germline V gene are SNHLY and FYNNEI. CDR3 in DNA: TGTGCCAGCCGGGACCGGGCGGGCAACATTCAGTACTTC. It yields the protein CASRDRAGNIQYF.

The V gene is TRBV6-1, the J gene TRBJ2-2; D ambiguous. V was shortened by 6 bases and J by 6 bases, with 11 bases between the two germline ends. This CDR3 is built from 13 residues. CDR1 MNHNS and CDR2 SASEGT come from the germline V gene. The CDR3 region has the DNA TGTGCCAGCAGGGCGACTTACCCCGGGGAGCTGTTTTTT. Translated: CASRATYPGELFF.

The chain joins TRBV19 to TRBJ1-2, with TRBD1 as a possible D gene (6 bases). The CDR3 length is 15 residues. Germline V gene data show CDR1 as LNHDA and CDR2 as SQIVND (reference sequence). V lost 1 base to trimming and J lost 8 bases, with 17 bases between them. Here the CDR3 DNA reads TGTGCCAGTAGTATAGTTGGGCAGGGGACTTCGGGCTACACCTTC. As protein: CASSIVGQGTSGYTF.

This clonotype was detected once. A read error may explain this, as a much larger clone is one base away. V gene TRBV11-2 combines with J gene TRBJ2-7; 10 bases match TRBD2. Germline V gene sequence: CDR1 SGHAT, CDR2 FQNNGV. Germline trimming cut 1 base from V and 2 bases from J; bases unmatched to any gene: 20. The CDR3 is made up of 21 amino acids. The CDR3 reads CASSLGLTGTSDTSNPYEQYF. The CDR3 nucleotides read TGTGCCAGCAGCTTAGGCCTTACCGGGACTAGCGACACCTCAAATCCCTACGAGCAGTACTTC.

This clonotype was recorded many times. V usage is TRBV7-9 and J usage is TRBJ2-7; the D gene could be TRBD1 or TRBD2 (5 bases each). The length of the CDR3 is 15 residues. V was trimmed by 5 bases and J by 2 bases, leaving 16 bases between them. In germline, CDR1 is SEHNR, CDR2 FQNEAQ (reference sequence). CDR3 nucleotides: TGTGCCAGCAGCCCGGGACGTTCCCTGACCTACGAGCAGTACTTC. Translating gives CASSPGRSLTYEQYF.

This clonotype was picked up many times. This sequence joins TRBV28 and TRBJ2-5; possible D gene TRBD2, 6 bases. V lost 2 bases and J lost 2, with 21 bases in between. In germline, CDR1 is MDHEN, CDR2 SYDVKM. The CDR3 loop spans 18 amino acids. The CDR3 region has the DNA TGTGCCAGCAGTTTAGCAGGCTGGGAGGAGGAATCGCAAGAGACCCAGTACTTC. Its protein is CASSLAGWEEESQETQYF.

In its sample, this clonotype was seen many times. The CDR3 nucleotides read TGTGCCAGCAGCCCCGCACCGGGACACAAGACTACCACCAAAAACATTCAGTACTTC. It yields the protein CASSPAPGHKTTTKNIQYF. This chain links TRBV11-2 with TRBJ2-4; a weak D match, TRBD1 (6 bases). The CDR3 consists of 19 residues. From germline, CDR1 is SGHAT and CDR2 FQNNGV. Trimming removed 5 bases from V and 2 bases from J, with 25 bases in between.

The chain couples TRBV20-1 to TRBJ2-1; D uncertain. Trimming took off 4 bases at V and 5 bases at J, with 6 bases between the two ends. The V gene's germline CDR1 is DFQATT and CDR2 SNEGSKA (reference sequence). The CDR3 length is 11 residues. The CDR3 region is CSATAHNEQFF. CDR3 in DNA: TGCAGTGCTACCGCCCACAATGAGCAGTTCTTC.

This clonotype was picked up one time. The DNA for the CDR3 is TGTGCCAGCAGTTCACCGTTAGCGGGAGATGTCCACGAGCAGTACTTC. Translating gives CASSSPLAGDVHEQYF. The V and J genes are TRBV28 and TRBJ2-7; 9 bases align to TRBD2. After removal of 4 bases from V and 5 bases from J, the junction contained 12 bases not matched to a gene. The CDR3 extends over 16 amino acids. Germline CDR1 MDHEN, CDR2 SYDVKM.

This clonotype came up a few times. V and J are TRBV6-1 and TRBJ1-1; D perhaps matches TRBD1 (6 bases). Trimming stripped 6 bases from V and 0 bases from J, with 17 bases between. The CDR3 loop spans 16 amino acids. Germline V gene sequence: CDR1 MNHNS, CDR2 SASEGT. The CDR3 protein is CASSSGRGPLNTEAFF. Here the CDR3 DNA reads TGTGCCAGCAGCTCCGGTCGGGGGCCCTTGAACACTGAAGCTTTCTTT.

In its sample, this clonotype was seen many times. The CDR3: CASRLREGRITEAFF. The CDR3 bases are TGTGCCAGCAGACTGAGGGAGGGCAGAATCACTGAAGCTTTCTTT. The chain recombines TRBV6-1 with TRBJ1-1, with no clear D. CDR1 MNHNS and CDR2 SASEGT come from the germline V gene. The CDR3 length is 15 residues. Trimming took off 6 bases at V and 4 bases at J, with 18 bases between the two ends.

This chain links TRBV19 with TRBJ1-5; 8 positions agree with TRBD1. Germline V CDR1 and CDR2: LNHDA, SQIVND (reference sequence). J gave up 3 bases and V 5 bases, and 6 bases lay outside the gene matches. The CDR3 has 15 residues. CDR3 amino acids: CASSPRQGINQPQHF. The CDR3 bases are TGTGCCAGTAGTCCTAGACAGGGGATCAATCAGCCCCAGCATTTT.

The sample holds many counts of this clonotype. V and J are TRBV2 and TRBJ1-2; no definite D call. Trimming removed 8 bases at V and 1 base at J, with 11 bases between. CDR3 length: 13 amino acids. Per the germline V gene, CDR1 is SNHLY and CDR2 is FYNNEI. The CDR3 DNA follows: TGTGCCAGCCACCTTCAACATAACTATGGCTACACCTTC. This codes for CASHLQHNYGYTF.

This clonotype appeared many times. This sequence joins TRBV27 and TRBJ2-5; D is perhaps TRBD1 or TRBD2 (5 bases each). The germline V gene encodes CDR1 MNHEY and CDR2 SMNVEV (reference sequence). V was clipped by 3 bases and J by 5 bases, with 13 bases between them. The CDR3 runs 14 residues. CDR3 amino acids: CASSFAGEGETQYF. CDR3 coding DNA: TGTGCCAGCAGTTTCGCCGGAGAGGGGGAGACCCAGTACTTC.

This clonotype was recorded at least ten times. J is TRBJ2-5 and V is TRBV7-9; D unclear. The CDR3 sequence is 13 residues long. CDR1 is SEHNR, CDR2 FQNEAQ, per germline (reference sequence). The V end lost 3 bases, the J end lost 8 bases, and 13 bases lay between the germline ends. CDR3 residues: CASSFSLGETQYF. In DNA, the CDR3 is TGTGCCAGCAGCTTCAGCTTGGGCGAAACCCAGTACTTC.

Only one count was recorded for this clonotype. The rearrangement links TRBV28 to TRBJ2-7, with 10 nucleotides matching TRBD2. This CDR3 has 16 residues. CDR1 is MDHEN and CDR2 is SYDVKM in the germline V gene. With V trimmed by 7 bases and J by 0 bases, 9 bases remained unmatched. The CDR3 protein is CASISPLAGLSYEQYF. In DNA form, the CDR3 reads TGTGCCAGCATCTCACCACTAGCGGGACTCTCCTACGAGCAGTACTTC.

This chain uses TRBV20-1 with TRBJ2-7, with D possibly TRBD1 on 5 matching bases. CDR1 is DFQATT, CDR2 SNEGSKA, per germline (reference sequence). V was trimmed by 8 bases and J by 6 bases, leaving 17 bases between them. CDR3 size: 12 residues. CDR3 nucleotides: TGCAGTCTGCGTCAGGGTGCGCTCGAGCAGTACTTC. Its protein is CSLRQGALEQYF.

The rearrangement uses TRBV6-2 or TRBV6-3 and TRBJ1-1; D not resolved. The germline gives CDR1 MNHEY, CDR2 SVGEGT. This CDR3 is 16 amino acids long. Trimming removed 0 bases from V and 0 bases from J, with 11 bases in between. CDR3 sequence (DNA): TGTGCCAGCAGTTACTCCCCTACAAGGATGAACACTGAAGCTTTCTTT. It specifies CASSYSPTRMNTEAFF.

Turning to this clonotype: A much larger clone differs by one base, so this may be a read error. Likely a read error: the CDR3 ends without its conserved phenylalanine or tryptophan. The genes are TRBV6-4 and TRBJ1-1, with D maybe TRBD1 (6 bases). The germline V and J ends were trimmed by 6 bases and 1 base, with 21 bases remaining between them. Germline V gene lookup returns CDR1 MRHNA and CDR2 SNTAGT. CDR3 length: 17 residues. The CDR3 sequence is CASRPDIYRAQNTEAFS. The CDR3 bases are TGTGCCAGCAGACCTGACATCTACAGGGCTCAGAACACTGAAGCTTTCTCT.

In this sample, this clonotype turned up many times. This rearrangement joins TRBV5-6 to TRBJ2-5, with 7 nucleotides matching TRBD1. The CDR3 has 14 amino acids. Trimming removed 0 bases from V and 5 bases from J; junction bases left unmatched: 4. Germline V CDR1 and CDR2: SGHDT, YYEEEE. In DNA form, the CDR3 reads TGTGCCAGCAGCTTGGGGACAGGCGTTGAGACCCAGTACTTC. It translates to CASSLGTGVETQYF.

This clonotype has ten or more counts. J is TRBJ2-7 and V is TRBV6-5, with D possibly being TRBD1 (5 bases). Trimming left V 2 bases short and J 5 bases short, with 13 bases between. Germline assignment: CDR1 MNHEY and CDR2 SVGAGI. This CDR3 contains 14 residues. The CDR3 DNA follows: TGTGCCAGCAGTTACAGCCTTCTACAGGACGAGCAGTACTTC. Its protein is CASSYSLLQDEQYF.

This clonotype has only a few counts. The chain is built from TRBV2 and TRBJ2-4; TRBD2 agrees at 14 bases. Germline V gene data show CDR1 as SNHLY and CDR2 as FYNNEI. Unmatched junction bases numbered 11, after V lost 10 bases and J lost 3 bases. The CDR3 has 17 amino acids. CDR3: CATSGTSGREGKNIQYF. CDR3 nucleotide sequence: TGTGCCACCTCCGGGACTAGCGGGAGAGAGGGCAAAAACATTCAGTACTTC.

This chain uses TRBV6-5 with TRBJ2-2; D is ambiguous. The CDR3 consists of 15 residues. V lost 0 bases and J 6 bases, leaving 11 bases between the germline ends. Per the germline V gene, CDR1 is MNHEY and CDR2 is SVGAGI. The CDR3 sequence: CASSYSIGQSGELFF. DNA of the CDR3: TGTGCCAGCAGTTACTCTATCGGGCAATCCGGGGAGCTGTTTTTT.

This clonotype was counted between two and nine times. A single base separates this from a much larger clone, so it may be a read error. The rearrangement links TRBV28 to TRBJ2-7; no firm D call. Germline lookup yields CDR1 MDHEN and CDR2 SYDVKM. The CDR3 sequence is 12 residues long. As DNA, the CDR3 is TGTGCCAGCAGTCGTATCGGCTACGAGCAGCACTTC. Translated, it gives CASSRIGYEQHF.

Concerning this clonotype: A far larger clone is one base from this, pointing to a likely read error. The chain is built from TRBV12-3 or TRBV12-4 and TRBJ2-7; a possible D gene is TRBD1 (5 bases). This CDR3 has 16 residues. The V and J ends lost 2 bases and 3 bases respectively, with 17 bases between them. The CDR3 DNA follows: TGTGCCAGCAGTTTATATCAGGCAGGGTCGAACTACGAGCAGTACTTC. It codes for CASSLYQAGSNYEQYF.